Following are 24 T cell receptor beta chains from one sample sequenced in a study of response to subunit inactivated influenza vaccine. TCRdb reprocessed the RT-PCR reads with MiXCR, giving one entry per CDR3 protein. There are 500,000 to 700,000 distinct CDR3 sequences in the sample; 20% to 25% occur only once, and around 2.8% lies in the top ten. These same records also appear under a second study, on T cells expressing NK-cell markers. This second study says: Synthesis of TCR beta cDNA relied on 5'RACE template switching carrying UMIs.

Specimen: CD4+ T cells sorted from PBMCs, collected roughly 12 days after vaccination. The origin of the receptors is a man aged 50 or older who received an inactivated influenza vaccine.

This clonotype was counted between two and nine times. The V call is TRBV20-1, the J call TRBJ2-5, with TRBD2 matching 7 bases. The ends lost 6 bases at V and 4 bases at J; junction bases unmatched: 23. Germline V gene sequence: CDR1 DFQATT, CDR2 SNEGSKA (reference sequence). This CDR3 comprises 18 residues. The CDR3 protein is CSAEPIQKLREFGETQYF. CDR3 sequence (DNA): TGCAGTGCCGAACCCATCCAAAAGTTGCGGGAGTTCGGAGAGACCCAGTACTTC.

The chain uses TRBV7-3 and TRBJ2-1; 14 bases fit TRBD2. This CDR3 contains 16 residues. Germline V gene lookup returns CDR1 SGHTA and CDR2 FQGTGA. V was clipped by 0 bases and J by 12 bases; unmatched bases: 7. In DNA, the CDR3 is TGTGCCAGCAGCTTAACTGGGACTAGCGGGAGCCAGTCGCAGTTCTTC. Translated, it gives CASSLTGTSGSQSQFF.

The V gene is TRBV19, the J gene TRBJ2-1; D uncertain. The CDR3 runs 12 residues. The V end was cut by 4 bases, the J end by 4 bases, with 5 bases between. Germline lookup yields CDR1 LNHDA and CDR2 SQIVND (reference sequence). The CDR3 here is CASSTDYNEQFF. DNA for the CDR3: TGTGCCAGTAGTACTGATTACAATGAGCAGTTCTTC.

This clonotype was found a few times. CDR3 bases: TGCAGTGCAACCCGGGGAAGGAACACTGAAGCTTTCTTT. Protein product: CSATRGRNTEAFF. The chain joins TRBV20-1 to TRBJ1-1, with D hard to call. Germline V gene lookup returns CDR1 DFQATT and CDR2 SNEGSKA (reference sequence). This CDR3 has 13 amino acids. The V end lost 6 bases, the J end lost 1 base, and 12 bases lay between the germline ends.

The chain is built from TRBV11-2 and TRBJ2-7; a possible D gene is TRBD2 (7 bases). The V gene's germline CDR1 is SGHAT and CDR2 FQNNGV. Trimming took 2 bases from V and 5 from J, leaving 19 bases between them. The CDR3 spans 16 residues. The CDR3 protein is CASSLRGGGSGDEQYF. As DNA, the CDR3 is TGTGCCAGCAGCTTAAGGGGGGGCGGGAGTGGAGACGAGCAGTACTTC.

The genes are TRBV7-8 and TRBJ2-2, with 10 positions matching TRBD2. Per the germline V gene, CDR1 is SGHVS and CDR2 is FQNEAQ. The CDR3 runs 18 residues. J lost 6 bases, V lost 0 bases, and 10 bases had no gene match. CDR3 sequence reads: CASSLARLAGAGAGELFF. The CDR3 bases are TGTGCCAGCAGCTTAGCGCGTCTAGCGGGAGCGGGGGCCGGGGAGCTGTTTTTT.

This clonotype was detected only a few times. In nucleotides, the CDR3 is TGTGCCAGCAGTGACCCGGGGGGGCGTTCCTACGAGCAGTACTTC. Amino acid sequence: CASSDPGGRSYEQYF. V and J are TRBV25-1 and TRBJ2-7; 8 bases fit TRBD2. Losses at the gene ends were 3 bases for V and 1 base for J; bases not matched to a gene: 5. Germline CDR1 and CDR2: MGHDK and SYGVNS. This CDR3 is built from 15 residues.

This clonotype occurred a few times. This chain uses TRBV12-3 or TRBV12-4 with TRBJ1-2; unclear D gene. V was pared by 5 bases and J by 0 bases, with 16 bases between. The CDR3 is 16 residues long. The CDR3 loop is CASSQLGSPTNYGYTF. The CDR3 bases are TGTGCCAGCAGTCAACTGGGGAGCCCCACTAACTATGGCTACACCTTC.

The chain carries TRBV20-1 and TRBJ2-7, with 9 bases matching TRBD2. The junction had 5 bases not matched to a gene; V was cut back by 5 bases and J by 0 bases. CDR1 DFQATT and CDR2 SNEGSKA come from the germline V gene (reference sequence). The CDR3 totals 14 residues. The CDR3 bases are TGCAGTGCTTACTCGACTAGCGGCTCCTACGAGCAGTACTTC. Translating gives CSAYSTSGSYEQYF.

V usage is TRBV29-1 and J usage is TRBJ2-7; 7 bases agree with TRBD1. Per the germline V gene, CDR1 is SQVTM and CDR2 is ANQGSEA. J lost 2 bases, V lost 4 bases, and 8 bases had no gene match. CDR3 length equals 14 residues. Here the CDR3 DNA reads TGCAGCGTTGCACCCCGGACAGGCCCCTACGAGCAGTACTTC. Its protein product is CSVAPRTGPYEQYF.

This clonotype was detected only a few times. The chain links TRBV20-1 to TRBJ2-5; tentatively, D is TRBD2 (5 bases). The CDR3 totals 13 residues. V lost 6 bases and J 4 bases, leaving 15 bases between the germline ends. Germline CDR1 DFQATT, CDR2 SNEGSKA (reference sequence). The CDR3 sequence: CSARDNPGETQYF. CDR3 bases: TGCAGTGCGAGGGATAACCCGGGAGAGACCCAGTACTTC.

The chain couples TRBV20-1 to TRBJ2-3; possibly TRBD1 for D (6 bases). Trimming removed 0 bases at V and 0 bases at J, with 16 bases between. CDR1 DFQATT and CDR2 SNEGSKA come from the germline V gene (reference sequence). This CDR3 contains 17 residues. The CDR3 DNA follows: TGCAGTGCTAGAGATCGTAGGGGGTTCACTAGCACAGATACGCAGTATTTT. Protein product: CSARDRRGFTSTDTQYF.

This clonotype was seen a few times. The chain has TRBV6-2 or TRBV6-3 and TRBJ2-7; 12 bases align to TRBD2. The CDR3 has 15 amino acids. Trimming took 3 bases from V and 5 from J; bases not matched to a gene: 5. Germline CDR1 and CDR2: MNHEY and SVGEGT. CDR3 DNA: TGTGCCAGCAGTTATAGACTAGCGGGAGCAAACGAGCAGTACTTC. It yields the protein CASSYRLAGANEQYF.

In this sample, this clonotype turned up a few times. The genes are TRBV6-1 and TRBJ2-1; TRBD2 aligns across 11 bases. This CDR3 comprises 16 residues. Per germline, CDR1 MNHNS and CDR2 SASEGT. V gave up 9 bases and J gave up 6 bases; unmatched junction bases: 13. This CDR3 reads CASTGPWLAGGNEQFF. CDR3 coding DNA: TGTGCCAGTACCGGTCCGTGGCTAGCGGGAGGCAATGAGCAGTTCTTC.

V gene TRBV23-1 combines with J gene TRBJ1-1; D gene unclear. TRBV23-1 falls under the ORF class, with uncertain function. Between the trimmed V and J ends, which lost 5 bases and 0 bases, there was a span of 10 bases. CDR3 length: 14 residues. The CDR3 nucleotides read TGCGCCAGCAGTTCCGGGAAAATGAACACTGAAGCTTTCTTT. Residues: CASSSGKMNTEAFF.

This clonotype has more than one count but fewer than ten. V gene TRBV3-1 combines with J gene TRBJ1-2; the D is unclear. V was clipped by 3 bases and J by 6 bases, with 5 bases between them. The length of the CDR3 is 11 residues. Germline CDR1 reads LGHDT; CDR2 reads YNNKEL (reference sequence). The chain's CDR3 is CASSHEDGYTF. The CDR3 bases are TGTGCCAGCAGCCATGAGGATGGCTACACCTTC.

Comments on this clonotype: Compared with germline, one end of the junction differs, possibly owing to a read error. The rearrangement joins TRBV29-1 to TRBJ2-5, with 9 bases aligning to TRBD2. The CDR3 is made up of 13 amino acids. In germline, CDR1 is SQVTM, CDR2 ANQGSEA. The CDR3 loop reads CSVGSSGRETQDF. The CDR3 nucleotides are TGCAGCGTTGGTAGTAGCGGGAGAGAGACCCAGGACTTC.

The chain is built from TRBV20-1 and TRBJ2-1; D call uncertain. CDR1 and CDR2 from the germline V gene are DFQATT and SNEGSKA (reference sequence). CDR3 length: 14 residues. Trimming cost V 6 bases and J 0 bases, with 12 bases left between them. The CDR3 region is CSARLFSSYNEQFF. CDR3 nucleotides: TGCAGTGCACGACTCTTCAGCTCCTACAATGAGCAGTTCTTC.

This clonotype came up a few times. J is TRBJ1-4 and V is TRBV7-2, with 7 positions matching TRBD1. After removal of 6 bases from V and 9 bases from J, the junction contained 10 bases not matched to a gene. CDR1 is SGHTA and CDR2 is FQGNSA in the germline V gene. The CDR3 loop spans 14 amino acids. The CDR3 nucleotides are TGTGCCAGCAGTGGGGACAGCAAATGGAAAAAACTGTTTTTT. This translates into CASSGDSKWKKLFF.

The chain links TRBV12-3 or TRBV12-4 to TRBJ2-1; 8 positions match TRBD1. The CDR3 loop spans 16 amino acids. Unmatched junction bases numbered 6, after V lost 5 bases and J lost 0 bases. The CDR3 region is CASSRQGPSSYNEQFF. Here the CDR3 DNA reads TGTGCCAGCAGTCGACAGGGGCCGAGCTCCTACAATGAGCAGTTCTTC.

This clonotype was observed at least ten times. DNA of the CDR3: TGTGCCAGCAGCGCCCGGACAGTTAATTCACCCCTCCACTTT. It yields the protein CASSARTVNSPLHF. The chain combines TRBV11-1 with TRBJ1-6, with a weak D call TRBD1 (6 bases). CDR1 is SGHAT and CDR2 is FQDESV in the germline V gene (reference sequence). The CDR3 sequence is 14 residues long. The V end lost 5 bases, the J end lost 6 bases, and 11 bases lay between the germline ends.

The chain has TRBV7-9 and TRBJ2-3; 8 bases are shared with TRBD1. J gave up 8 bases and V 5 bases, and 3 bases lay outside the gene matches. Germline V gene data show CDR1 as SEHNR and CDR2 as FQNEAQ (reference sequence). The CDR3 has 12 residues. CDR3 nucleotide sequence: TGTGCCAGCAGCAGTGACAGGGGTACGCAGTATTTT. This codes for CASSSDRGTQYF. The whole variable domain, remainder taken from reference TRBV7-9 and TRBJ2-3, is DTGVSQNPRHKITKRGQNVTFRCDPISEHNRLYWYRQTLGQGPEFLTYFQNEAQLEKSRLLSDRFSAERPKGSFSTLEIQRTEQGDSAMYLCASSSDRGTQYFGPGTRLTVL.

The chain is built from TRBV14 and TRBJ1-2; TRBD1 aligns across 8 bases. V lost 4 bases to trimming and J lost 8 bases; unmatched junction nucleotides: 15. Germline-derived CDR1 and CDR2 are SGHDN and FVKESK. The CDR3 loop spans 16 amino acids. The CDR3 DNA reads TGTGCCAGCAGCCTAAGATTTGGACAGGGAACGCACGGCTACACCTTC. Its translation: CASSLRFGQGTHGYTF.

This clonotype was seen a handful of times. This chain links TRBV4-1 with TRBJ2-2, with TRBD2 identical over 9 bases. CDR1 is MGHRA, CDR2 YSYEKL, per germline. Trimming took 4 bases from V and 4 from J; bases not matched to a gene: 16. The CDR3 covers 19 residues. CDR3 sequence: CASSPQIIRLADSTGELFF. In nucleotides, the CDR3 is TGCGCCAGCAGCCCGCAGATCATTCGACTAGCGGATTCCACCGGGGAGCTGTTTTTT.